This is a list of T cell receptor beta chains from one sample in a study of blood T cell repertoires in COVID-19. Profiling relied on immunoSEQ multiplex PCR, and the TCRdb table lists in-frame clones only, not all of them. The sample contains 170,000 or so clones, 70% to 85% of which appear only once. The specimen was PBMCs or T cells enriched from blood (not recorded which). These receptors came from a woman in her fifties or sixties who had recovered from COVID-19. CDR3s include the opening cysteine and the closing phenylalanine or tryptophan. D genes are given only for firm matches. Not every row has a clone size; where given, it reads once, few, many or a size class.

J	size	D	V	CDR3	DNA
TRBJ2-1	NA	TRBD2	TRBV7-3	CASSLRSGGQGEQFF	TGTGCCAGCAGCTTAAGGTCGGGAGGGCAAGGGGAGCAGTTCTTC
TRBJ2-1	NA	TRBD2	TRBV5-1	CASRTSGRNNEQFF	TGCGCCAGCAGAACCAGCGGGAGGAATAATGAGCAGTTCTTC
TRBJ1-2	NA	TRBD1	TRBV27	CASSLLGGQGVGYTF	TGTGCCAGCAGTTTATTGGGGGGACAGGGGGTAGGCTACACCTTC
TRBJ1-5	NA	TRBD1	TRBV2	CASGTGVSNQPQHF	TGTGCCAGTGGTACAGGGGTAAGCAATCAGCCCCAGCATTTT
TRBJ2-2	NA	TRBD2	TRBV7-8	CASSLGGGTGELFF	TGTGCCAGCAGCTTAGGGGGGGGCACCGGGGAGCTGTTTTTT
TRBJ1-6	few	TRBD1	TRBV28	CASSLGQGASNSPLHF	TGTGCCAGCAGTTTGGGACAGGGGGCCTCAAATTCACCCCTCCACTTT
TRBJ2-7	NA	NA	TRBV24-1	CATSDPDSYEQYF	TGTGCCACCAGTGATCCGGACAGCTACGAGCAGTACTTC
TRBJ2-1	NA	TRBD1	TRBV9	CASSVVGDRNEQFF	TGTGCCAGCAGCGTAGTTGGGGACAGGAATGAGCAGTTCTTC
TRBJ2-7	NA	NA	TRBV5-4	CASSSAYEQYF	TGTGCCAGCAGCTCAGCCTACGAGCAGTACTTC
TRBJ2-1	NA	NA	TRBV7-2	CASSLGADLYNEQFF	TGTGCCAGCAGCTTAGGGGCAGACCTCTACAATGAGCAGTTCTTC